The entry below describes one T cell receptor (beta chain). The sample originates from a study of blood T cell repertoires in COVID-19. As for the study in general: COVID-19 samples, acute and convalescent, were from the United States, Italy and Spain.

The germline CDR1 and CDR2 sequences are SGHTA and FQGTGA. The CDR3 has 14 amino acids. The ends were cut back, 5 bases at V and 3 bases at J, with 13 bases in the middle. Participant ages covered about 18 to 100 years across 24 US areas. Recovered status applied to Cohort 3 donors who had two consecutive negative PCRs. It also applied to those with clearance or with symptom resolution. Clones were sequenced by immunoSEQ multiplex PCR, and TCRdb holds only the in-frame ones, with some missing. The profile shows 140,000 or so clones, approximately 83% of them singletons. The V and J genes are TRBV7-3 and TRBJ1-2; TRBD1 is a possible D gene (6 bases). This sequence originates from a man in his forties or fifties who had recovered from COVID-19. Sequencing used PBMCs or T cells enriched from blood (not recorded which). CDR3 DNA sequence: TGTGCCAGCAGCCCCGCGGGGGGCGACTATGGCTACACCTTC. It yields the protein CASSPAGGDYGYTF.